The entry below gives a single T cell receptor beta chain sequence along with its context. No antigen is known for it. V shed 5 bases, J shed 4 bases, and the junction held 9 bases outside the gene matches. The length of the CDR3 is 15 residues. Together with a sample-barcoded 5' primer, a J-beta primer mix was included in a second PCR lasting roughly 6 to 12 cycles. One entry per CDR3 protein results from TCRdb running MiXCR on the 5' RACE reads. The sample records some 930,000 distinct CDR3 sequences, almost 30% being singletons. These data belong to a study of blood T cells in healthy people across ages. Notes on the study in general: The authors considered diversity estimates from one million T cells to be underestimates.

This same sample was also taken into another study, of T cells of mothers and their children. That study adds: Healthy Caucasian mothers, three in number, and their six children were the donors.

The sequenced material came from blood. The receptor's source is a woman aged 40 to 50 in good health. The gene calls are TRBV12-3 or TRBV12-4 and TRBJ2-7; TRBD1 agrees at 9 bases. CDR3 DNA: TGTGCCAGCAGTCCAGCCGGGACAGGGTCTTACGAGCAGTACTTC. It codes for CASSPAGTGSYEQYF.